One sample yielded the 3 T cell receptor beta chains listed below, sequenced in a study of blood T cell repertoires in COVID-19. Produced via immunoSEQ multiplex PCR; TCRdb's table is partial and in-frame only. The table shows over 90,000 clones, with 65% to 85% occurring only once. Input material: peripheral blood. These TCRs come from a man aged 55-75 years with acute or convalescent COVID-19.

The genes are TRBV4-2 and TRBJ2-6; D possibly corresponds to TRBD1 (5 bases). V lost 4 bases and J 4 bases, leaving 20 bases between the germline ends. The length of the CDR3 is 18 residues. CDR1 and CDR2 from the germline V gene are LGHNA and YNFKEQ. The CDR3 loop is CASSLVPGFFSGANVLTF. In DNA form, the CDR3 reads TGTGCCAGCAGCCTCGTCCCAGGGTTTTTTTCCGGGGCCAACGTCCTGACTTTC.

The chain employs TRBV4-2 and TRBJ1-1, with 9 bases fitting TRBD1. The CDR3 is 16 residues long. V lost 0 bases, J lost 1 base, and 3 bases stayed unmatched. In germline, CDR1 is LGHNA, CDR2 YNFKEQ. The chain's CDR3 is CASSQDEDRGNTEAFF. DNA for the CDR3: TGTGCCAGCAGCCAAGATGAGGACAGGGGGAACACTGAAGCTTTCTTT.

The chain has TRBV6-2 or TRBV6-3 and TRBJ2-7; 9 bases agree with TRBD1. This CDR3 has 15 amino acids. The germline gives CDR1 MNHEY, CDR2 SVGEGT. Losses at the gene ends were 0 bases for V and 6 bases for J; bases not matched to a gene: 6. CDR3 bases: TGTGCCAGCAGTTACTCCGGGACAGGGAAGGGCGAGCAGTACTTC. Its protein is CASSYSGTGKGEQYF.